Included here is one T cell receptor beta chain sequence, with context. Measured with immunoSEQ multiplex PCR; TCRdb has only the in-frame clones, and not every one. Of some 10,000 clones in the sample, 65% to 90% were seen once. This sample is drawn from a study of immune evolution from preneoplasia to lung adenocarcinoma. The V end lost 0 bases, the J end lost 15 bases, and 16 bases lay between the germline ends. This CDR3 has 13 amino acids. Germline-derived CDR1 and CDR2 are SGHNT and YYREEE (reference sequence). The J gene is TRBJ2-1, the V gene TRBV5-4; the D gene is possibly TRBD1 (5 bases). Material for sequencing was FFPE minimally invasive lung adenocarcinoma tissue. The sequence was collected from a person between 65 and 79 years old with lung adenocarcinoma. For the CDR3, the DNA is TGTGCCAGCAGCTTGGACAAGACTCCAAGGGGGTTCTTC. Translated, it gives CASSLDKTPRGFF.